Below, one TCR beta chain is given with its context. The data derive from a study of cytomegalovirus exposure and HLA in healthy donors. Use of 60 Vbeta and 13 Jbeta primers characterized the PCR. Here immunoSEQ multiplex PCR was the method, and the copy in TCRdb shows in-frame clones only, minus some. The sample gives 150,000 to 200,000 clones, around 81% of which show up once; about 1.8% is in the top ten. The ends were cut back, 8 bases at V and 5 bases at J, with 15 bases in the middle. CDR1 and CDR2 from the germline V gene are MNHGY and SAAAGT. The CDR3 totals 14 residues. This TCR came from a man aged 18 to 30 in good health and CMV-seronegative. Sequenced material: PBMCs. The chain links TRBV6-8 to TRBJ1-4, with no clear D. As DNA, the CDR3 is TGTGCCAGCGGGCCGGGGAATCAGAATGAAAAACTGTTTTTT. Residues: CASGPGNQNEKLFF.